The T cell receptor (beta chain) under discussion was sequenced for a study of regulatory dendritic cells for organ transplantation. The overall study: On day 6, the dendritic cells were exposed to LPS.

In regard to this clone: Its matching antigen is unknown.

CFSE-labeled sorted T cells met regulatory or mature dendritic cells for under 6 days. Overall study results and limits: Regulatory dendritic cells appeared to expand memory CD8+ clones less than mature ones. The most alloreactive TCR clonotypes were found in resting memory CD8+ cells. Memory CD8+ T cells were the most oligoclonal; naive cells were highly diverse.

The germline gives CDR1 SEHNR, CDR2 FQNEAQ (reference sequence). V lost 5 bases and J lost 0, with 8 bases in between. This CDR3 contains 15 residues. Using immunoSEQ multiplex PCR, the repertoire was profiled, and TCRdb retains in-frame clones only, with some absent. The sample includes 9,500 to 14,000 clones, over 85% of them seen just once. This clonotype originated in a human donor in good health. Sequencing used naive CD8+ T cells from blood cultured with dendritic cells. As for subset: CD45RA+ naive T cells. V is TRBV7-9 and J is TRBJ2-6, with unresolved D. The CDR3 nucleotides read TGTGCCAGCAGCGCGTCCTCCTCTGGGGCCAACGTCCTGACTTTC. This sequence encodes CASSASSSGANVLTF.